This T cell receptor (beta chain) was sequenced in a study of T cell responses to AZD1222 COVID-19 vaccine (dated by TCRdb to the early 2020s). Regarding the research as a whole: AZD1222 recipients given second doses at about 4 weeks or at about 12 weeks were pooled, since spike-specific TCR depth and breadth were not found to differ between the two schedules. Trial participants were enrolled into age subgroups of 18-55, 56-69 and 70-plus years, which contained 148, 28 and 57 TCR-sequenced participants, respectively. TCR sequencing was performed for 230 to 250 trial participants, of whom approximately 200 were given two doses of AZD1222 and approximately 25 were given two doses of MenACWY control vaccine. Study-wide findings and limitations: No day 14 peak-response samples were available, so repertoires were characterized only after the peak T cell response. Participants were mostly white British, with more females than males. The authors suggested clonal diversity may have been underestimated. Only a handful of AZD1222 recipients were SARS-CoV-2 seropositive at baseline, limiting conclusions about previously exposed vaccinees. Reportedly, almost half of the unique spike-specific TCRs recognized epitopes lying outside the regions that are mutated in the B.1.351 and B.1.1.7 variants. Spike-specific TCR breadth and depth rose significantly after two AZD1222 doses compared with day 0 and with MenACWY recipients. The 56-69-year group was small, and its depth increase did not reach significance, likely because of low power. The vaccine-associated CD4 TCRs covered the entire spike protein, and the dominant responses fell in regions 160-218 and 743-854.

Spanning cysteine to valine, the CDR3 consists of 13 amino acids. The entry retains the CDR3 DNA only, 39 bases that are in frame from base 1. At the junction V is shortened by 10 bases and J by 0 bases, with 13 bases in between. CDR1 and CDR2 were assigned from the germline V gene as ENHRY and SYGVKD. Sample time point, as interpreted from the label and publication: baseline before first vaccination. Samples from vaccinated people were obtained from the UK trials COV001 and COV002, which included a single-blind randomized controlled phase 2/3 trial of AZD1222 (ChAdOx1 nCoV-19) in healthy adults. For TCRbeta chain sequencing, PBMC samples from trial participants were taken at day 0 and at day 28 after the second dose. About this clone itself: Its antigen is unknown. Nothing much larger sits one base from this clone, and base qualities are not available.

The CDR3 regions of human TCRbeta chains were analyzed by immunosequencing. The authors' analysis ran thus. TCRs in the repertoires were compared against a reference library of SARS-CoV-2-specific TCRs that had been generated with the MIRA antigen-specificity platform. Breadth meant the fraction of unique TCRs that were SARS-CoV-2-associated, whereas depth meant the fraction of total T cells that were SARS-CoV-2-associated. Using the MIRA data, every spike-specific TCR was mapped to the spike region that the TCR reacted to and assigned to either a CD4 or a CD8 class. Log10-transformed breadth and depth values were compared by one-way ANOVA with Sidak's multiple comparisons tests. Not all clones reach the TCRdb copy of this immuneACCESS table, which keeps in-frame sequences only. Checked studies attribute under half of the gap to unresolved V genes and leave the rest unexplained. The D gene and trimming were derived from the DNA, and the V and J assignments and clone size from that table. The sample yields about 97,000 clones; roughly 80% were counted once. Together, the top ten hold over 15% of the sample.

In this chain, TRBV10-3 is recombined with TRBJ2-7; TRBD2 is a possible D gene, resting on 5 matching bases. The sequence came from an adult in good health. The sequenced sample was peripheral blood, obtained on day 0 of AZD1222 vaccination. The CDR3 has the sequence CATGNGSSYEQYV. The nucleotide sequence reads as follows: TGTGCCACCGGGAATGGGAGCTCCTACGAGCAGTACGTC.